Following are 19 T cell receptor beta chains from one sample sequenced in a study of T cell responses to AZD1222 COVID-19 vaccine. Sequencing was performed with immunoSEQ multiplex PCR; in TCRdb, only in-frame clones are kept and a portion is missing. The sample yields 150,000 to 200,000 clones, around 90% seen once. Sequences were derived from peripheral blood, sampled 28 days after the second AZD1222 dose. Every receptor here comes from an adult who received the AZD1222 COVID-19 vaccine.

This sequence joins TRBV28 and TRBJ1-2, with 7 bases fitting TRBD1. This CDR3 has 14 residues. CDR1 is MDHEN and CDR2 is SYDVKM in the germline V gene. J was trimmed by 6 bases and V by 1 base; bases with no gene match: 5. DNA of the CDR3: TGTGCCAGCAGTTTATTCCCCGGGACAGATGGCTACACCTTC. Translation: CASSLFPGTDGYTF.

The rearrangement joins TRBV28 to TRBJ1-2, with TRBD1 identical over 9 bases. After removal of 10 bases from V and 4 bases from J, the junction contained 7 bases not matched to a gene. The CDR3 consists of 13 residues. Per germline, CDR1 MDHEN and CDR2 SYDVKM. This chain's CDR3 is CATVTTGGYGYTF. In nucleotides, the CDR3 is TGTGCCACCGTGACGACAGGGGGCTATGGCTACACCTTC.

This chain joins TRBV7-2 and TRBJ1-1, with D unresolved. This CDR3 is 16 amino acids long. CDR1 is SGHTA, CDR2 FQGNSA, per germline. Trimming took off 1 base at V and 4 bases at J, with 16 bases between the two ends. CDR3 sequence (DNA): TGTGCCAGCAGCTTAGGGGTTGGTCGGGGAGCCACTGAAGCTTTCTTT. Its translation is CASSLGVGRGATEAFF.

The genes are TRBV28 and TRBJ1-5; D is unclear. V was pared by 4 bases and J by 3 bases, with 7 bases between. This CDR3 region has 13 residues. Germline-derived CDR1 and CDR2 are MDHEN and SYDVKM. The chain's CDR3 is CASSSWTNQPQHF. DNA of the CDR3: TGTGCCAGCAGTTCGTGGACCAATCAGCCCCAGCATTTT.

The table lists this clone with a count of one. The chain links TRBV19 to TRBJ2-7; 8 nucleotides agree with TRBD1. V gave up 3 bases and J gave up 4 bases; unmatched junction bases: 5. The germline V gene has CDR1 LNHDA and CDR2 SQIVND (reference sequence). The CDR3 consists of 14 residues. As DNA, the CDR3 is TGTGCCAGTAGTATCGGTACAGGGGGTTACGAGCAGTACTTC. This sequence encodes CASSIGTGGYEQYF.

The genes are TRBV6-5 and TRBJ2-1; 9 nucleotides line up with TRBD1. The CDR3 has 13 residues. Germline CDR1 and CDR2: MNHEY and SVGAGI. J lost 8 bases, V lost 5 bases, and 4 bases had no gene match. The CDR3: CASSRQGGDEQFF. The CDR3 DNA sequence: TGTGCCAGCAGTAGACAGGGGGGGGATGAGCAGTTCTTC.

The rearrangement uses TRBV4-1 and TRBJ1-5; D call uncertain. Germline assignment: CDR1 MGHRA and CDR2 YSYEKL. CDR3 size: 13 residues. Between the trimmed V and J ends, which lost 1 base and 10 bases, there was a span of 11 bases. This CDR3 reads CASSQGYLNPQHF. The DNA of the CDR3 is TGCGCCAGCAGCCAAGGTTATCTTAACCCCCAGCATTTT.

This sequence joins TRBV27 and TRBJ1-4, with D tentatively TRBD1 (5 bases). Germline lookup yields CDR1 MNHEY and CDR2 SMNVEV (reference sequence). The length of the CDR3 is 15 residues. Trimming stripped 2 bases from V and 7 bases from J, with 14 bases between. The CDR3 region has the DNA TGTGCCAGCAGTTTAGGGGGGGACCCGTTTGAAAAACTGTTTTTT. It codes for CASSLGGDPFEKLFF. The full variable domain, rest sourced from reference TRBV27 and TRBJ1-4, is EAQVTQNPRYLITVTGKKLTVTCSQNMNHEYMSWYRQDPGLGLRQIYYSMNVEVTDKGDVPEGYKVSRKEKRNFPLILESPSPNQTSLYFCASSLGGDPFEKLFFGSGTQLSVL.

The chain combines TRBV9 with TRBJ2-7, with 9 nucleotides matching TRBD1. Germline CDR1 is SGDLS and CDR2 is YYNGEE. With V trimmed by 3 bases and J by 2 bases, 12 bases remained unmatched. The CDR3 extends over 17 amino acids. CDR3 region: CASSAGTGPYAAYEQYF. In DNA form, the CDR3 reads TGTGCCAGCAGCGCCGGGACAGGGCCCTACGCCGCCTACGAGCAGTACTTC.

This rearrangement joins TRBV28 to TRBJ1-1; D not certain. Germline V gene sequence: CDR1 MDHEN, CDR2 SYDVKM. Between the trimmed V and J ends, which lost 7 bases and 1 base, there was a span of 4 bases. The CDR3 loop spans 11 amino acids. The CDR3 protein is CASISNTEAFF. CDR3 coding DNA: TGTGCCAGCATATCGAACACTGAAGCTTTCTTT.

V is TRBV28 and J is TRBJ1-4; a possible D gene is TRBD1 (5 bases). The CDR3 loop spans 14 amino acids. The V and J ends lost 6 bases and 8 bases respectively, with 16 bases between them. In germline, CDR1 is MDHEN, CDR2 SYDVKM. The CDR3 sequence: CASRKTARGEKLFF. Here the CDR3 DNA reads TGTGCCAGCAGGAAGACAGCCCGAGGGGAAAAACTGTTTTTT.

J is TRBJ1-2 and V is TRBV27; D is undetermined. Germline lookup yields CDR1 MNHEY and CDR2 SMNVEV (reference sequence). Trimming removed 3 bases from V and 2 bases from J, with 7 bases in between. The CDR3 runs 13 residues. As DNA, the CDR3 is TGTGCCAGCAGTTTTACGGGGAACTATGGCTACACCTTC. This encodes CASSFTGNYGYTF.

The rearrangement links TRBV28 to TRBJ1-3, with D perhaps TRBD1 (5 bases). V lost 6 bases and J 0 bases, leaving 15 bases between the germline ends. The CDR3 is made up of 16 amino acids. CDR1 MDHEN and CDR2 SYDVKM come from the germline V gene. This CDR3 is CASSPLTVGSGNTIYF. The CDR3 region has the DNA TGTGCCAGCAGCCCCCTGACAGTGGGCTCTGGAAACACCATATATTTT.

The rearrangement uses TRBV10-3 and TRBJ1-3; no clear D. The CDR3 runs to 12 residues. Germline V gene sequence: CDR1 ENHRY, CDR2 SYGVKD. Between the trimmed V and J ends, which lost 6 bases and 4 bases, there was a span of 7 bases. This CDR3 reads CAIRTEGNTIYF. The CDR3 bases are TGTGCCATCAGGACGGAAGGAAACACCATATATTTT.

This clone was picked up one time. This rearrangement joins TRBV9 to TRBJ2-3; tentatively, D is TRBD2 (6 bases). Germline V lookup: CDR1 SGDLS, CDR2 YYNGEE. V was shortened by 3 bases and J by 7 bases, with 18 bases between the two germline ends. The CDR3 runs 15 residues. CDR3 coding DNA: TGTGCCAGCAGCGACCCCAGAGTGGAGGGGAATACGCAGTATTTT. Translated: CASSDPRVEGNTQYF. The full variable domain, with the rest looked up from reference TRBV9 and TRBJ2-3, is DSGVTQTPKHLITATGQRVTLRCSPRSGDLSVYWYQQSLDQGLQFLIQYYNGEERAKGNILERFSAQQFPDLHSELNLSSLELGDSALYFCASSDPRVEGNTQYFGPGTRLTVL.

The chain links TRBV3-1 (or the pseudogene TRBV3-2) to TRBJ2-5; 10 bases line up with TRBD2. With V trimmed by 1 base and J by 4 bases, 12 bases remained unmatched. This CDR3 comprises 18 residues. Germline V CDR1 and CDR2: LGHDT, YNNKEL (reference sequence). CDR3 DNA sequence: TGTGCCAGCAGCCAAGCCTGGCTAGCGGGGGTCCGTGGAGAGACCCAGTACTTC. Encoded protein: CASSQAWLAGVRGETQYF.

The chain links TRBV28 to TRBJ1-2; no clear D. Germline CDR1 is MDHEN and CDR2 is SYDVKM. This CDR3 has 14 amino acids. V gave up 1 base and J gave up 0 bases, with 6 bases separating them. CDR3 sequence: CASSLFQPNYGYTF. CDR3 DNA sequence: TGTGCCAGCAGTTTATTCCAGCCTAACTATGGCTACACCTTC.

In nucleotides, the CDR3 is TGTGCCACCAGTGATTCGGCTCCGGGACTAGCGGGGGCCCGTACCCAGTTCTTC. It is translated as CATSDSAPGLAGARTQFF. This rearrangement joins TRBV24-1 to TRBJ2-1, with 14 bases lining up with TRBD2. After removal of 2 bases from V and 13 bases from J, the junction contained 15 bases not matched to a gene. The CDR3 covers 18 residues. From germline, CDR1 is KGHDR and CDR2 SFDVKD.

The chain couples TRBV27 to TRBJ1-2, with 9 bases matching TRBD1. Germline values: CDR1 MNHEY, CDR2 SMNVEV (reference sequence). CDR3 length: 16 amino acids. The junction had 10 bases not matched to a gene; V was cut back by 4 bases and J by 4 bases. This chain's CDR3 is CASSSVPGQGTYGYTF. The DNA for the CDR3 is TGTGCCAGCAGTTCCGTACCCGGACAGGGGACCTATGGCTACACCTTC.